The 10 T cell receptor beta chains listed next were all sequenced from one sample in a study of blood T cell repertoires in COVID-19. Using immunoSEQ multiplex PCR, the repertoire was profiled, and TCRdb retains in-frame clones only, with some absent. Here the sample spans roughly 250,000 clones, approximately 83% being singletons. The sequencing sample was made of PBMCs or T cells enriched from blood (not recorded which). The receptor source for this set is a woman aged 40 to 50 with acute COVID-19.

This chain joins TRBV7-9 and TRBJ2-7; 16 nucleotides align to TRBD2. The CDR3 covers 17 residues. Losses at the gene ends were 5 bases for V and 4 bases for J; bases not matched to a gene: 8. CDR1 and CDR2 (germline): SEHNR, FQNEAQ (reference sequence). CDR3 nucleotides: TGTGCCAGCAGCCAGGGACTAGCGGGAGGGCCTTCATACGAGCAGTACTTC. Residues: CASSQGLAGGPSYEQYF.

The chain combines TRBV6-5 with TRBJ2-2; D possibly corresponds to TRBD1 (5 bases). Germline V gene data show CDR1 as MNHEY and CDR2 as SVGAGI. With 7 bases removed from V and 2 bases from J, the gap between germline ends came to 14 bases. The CDR3 loop spans 15 amino acids. The CDR3 region has the DNA TGTGCCAGCACCGCCAGACAGACTAACACCGGGGAGCTGTTTTTT. It is translated as CASTARQTNTGELFF.

As concerns this clone: At one boundary the junction diverges from the germline segment, which might be a read error. This chain joins TRBV6-4 and TRBJ1-1; D remains unclear. The germline V gene has CDR1 MRHNA and CDR2 SNTAGT. The CDR3 is 13 amino acids. For the CDR3, the DNA is TGTGCCAGCAGTTACTCGGCGAACACTGAAGCTTTCTTT. It specifies CASSYSANTEAFF.

The V gene is TRBV18, the J gene TRBJ2-1; 11 bases map to TRBD2. CDR1 KGHSH and CDR2 LQKENI come from the germline V gene. This CDR3 comprises 16 residues. V shed 2 bases and J 8 bases; nucleotides not matched to a gene: 8. CDR3 in DNA: TGTGCCAGCTCACCAGTAGCGGGAGGGCCACGCGATGAGCAGTTCTTC. It translates to CASSPVAGGPRDEQFF. The variable domain in full, with the rest retrieved from reference TRBV18 and TRBJ2-1, is NAGVMQNPRHLVRRRGQEARLRCSPMKGHSHVYWYRQLPEEGLKFMVYLQKENIIDESGMPKERFSAEFPKEGPSILRIQQVVRGDSAAYFCASSPVAGGPRDEQFFGPGTRLTVL.

The chain couples TRBV11-1 to TRBJ2-5; the match to TRBD2 covers 7 bases. Trimming at V came to 4 bases and at J to 5 bases, leaving 7 bases not matched to a gene. In germline, CDR1 is SGHAT, CDR2 FQDESV (reference sequence). The CDR3 covers 14 residues. The CDR3 DNA reads as TGTGCCAGCAGCTCGGGAGTAGCGGGTGAGACCCAGTACTTC. Its translation is CASSSGVAGETQYF. The complete variable domain, with remaining parts taken from reference TRBV11-1 and TRBJ2-5, reads EAEVAQSPRYKITEKSQAVAFWCDPISGHATLYWYRQILGQGPELLVQFQDESVVDDSQLPKDRFSAERLKGVDSTLKIQPAELGDSAMYLCASSSGVAGETQYFGPGTRLLVL.

V usage is TRBV4-1 and J usage is TRBJ2-1, with D perhaps matching TRBD2 (5 bases). Germline CDR1 and CDR2: MGHRA and YSYEKL. There are 13 residues in the CDR3. Trimming left V 3 bases short and J 6 bases short, with 9 bases between. CDR3 residues: CASSHVRANEQFF. The DNA of the CDR3 is TGCGCCAGCAGCCACGTGAGGGCCAATGAGCAGTTCTTC.

The V gene is TRBV6-1, the J gene TRBJ1-2; perhaps TRBD1 as D (6 bases). Germline lookup yields CDR1 MNHNS and CDR2 SASEGT. Trimming pared 0 bases from V and 5 bases from J, leaving 13 bases between. The CDR3 spans 15 residues. The CDR3 loop reads CASSEAGGSSYGYTF. DNA of the CDR3: TGTGCCAGCAGTGAAGCAGGGGGTTCCTCTTATGGCTACACCTTC.

On this clone: At one boundary the junction diverges from the germline segment, which might be a read error. V usage is TRBV29-1 and J usage is TRBJ1-1; D uncertain. CDR3 length: 13 amino acids. Germline V lookup: CDR1 SQVTM, CDR2 ANQGSEA. The CDR3 DNA reads TGCAGCGTGGAAGACGGGATGAACACTGAAGCTTTCTTT. Translated: CSVEDGMNTEAFF. Full variable domain (outside the CDR3, taken from reference TRBV29-1 and TRBJ1-1): SAVISQKPSRDICQRGTSLTIQCQVDSQVTMMFWYRQQPGQSLTLIATANQGSEATYESGFVIDKFPISRPNLTFSTLTVSNMSPEDSSIYLCSVEDGMNTEAFFGQGTRLTVV.

The rearrangement joins TRBV10-3 to TRBJ1-2, with no clear D. The germline CDR1 and CDR2 sequences are ENHRY and SYGVKD. With 1 base removed from V and 3 bases from J, the gap between germline ends came to 9 bases. The CDR3 contains 14 residues. Written as DNA, the CDR3 is TGTGCCATCAGTGAGTTGGGTGCGGACTATGGCTACACCTTC. It specifies CAISELGADYGYTF.

The V and J genes are TRBV6-5 and TRBJ1-5; D is perhaps TRBD1 (6 bases). Per the germline V gene, CDR1 is MNHEY and CDR2 is SVGAGI. CDR3 length: 15 residues. Trimming left V 5 bases short and J 0 bases short, with 11 bases between. Written as DNA, the CDR3 is TGTGCCAGCAGTAGGGGGGGGCTTAGCAATCAGCCCCAGCATTTT. Translated: CASSRGGLSNQPQHF.